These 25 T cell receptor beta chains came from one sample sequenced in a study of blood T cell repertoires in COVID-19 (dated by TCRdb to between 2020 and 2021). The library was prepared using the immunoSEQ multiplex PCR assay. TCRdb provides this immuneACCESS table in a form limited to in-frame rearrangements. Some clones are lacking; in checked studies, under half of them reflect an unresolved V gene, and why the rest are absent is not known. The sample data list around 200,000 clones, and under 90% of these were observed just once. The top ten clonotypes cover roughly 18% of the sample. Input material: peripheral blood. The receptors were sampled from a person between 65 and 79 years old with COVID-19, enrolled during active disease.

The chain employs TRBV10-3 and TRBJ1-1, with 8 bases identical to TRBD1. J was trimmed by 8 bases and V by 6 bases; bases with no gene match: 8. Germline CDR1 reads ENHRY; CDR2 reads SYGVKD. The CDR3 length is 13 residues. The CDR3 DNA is TGTGCCATCAGGTTCGACAGGGGAGTCGAAGCTTTCTTT. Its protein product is CAIRFDRGVEAFF.

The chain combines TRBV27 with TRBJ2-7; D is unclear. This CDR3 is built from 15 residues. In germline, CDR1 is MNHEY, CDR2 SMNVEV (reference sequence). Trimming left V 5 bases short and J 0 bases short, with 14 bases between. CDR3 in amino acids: CASSPNQPGSYEQYF. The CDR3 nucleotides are TGTGCCAGCAGTCCAAACCAACCGGGCTCCTACGAGCAGTACTTC.

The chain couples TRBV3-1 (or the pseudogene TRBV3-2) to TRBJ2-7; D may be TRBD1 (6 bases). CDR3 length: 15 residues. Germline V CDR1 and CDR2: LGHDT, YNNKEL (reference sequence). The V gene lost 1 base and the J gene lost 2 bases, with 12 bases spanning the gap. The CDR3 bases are TGTGCCAGCAGCCAAGTGGGGACATCTCCCTACGAGCAGTACTTC. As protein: CASSQVGTSPYEQYF.

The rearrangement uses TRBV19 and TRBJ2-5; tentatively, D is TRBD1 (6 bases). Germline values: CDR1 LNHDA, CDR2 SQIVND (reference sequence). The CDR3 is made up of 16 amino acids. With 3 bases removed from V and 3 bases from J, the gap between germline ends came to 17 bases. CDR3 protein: CASSIHQPTGKETQYF. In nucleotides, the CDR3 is TGTGCCAGTAGTATCCACCAGCCGACAGGAAAAGAGACCCAGTACTTC.

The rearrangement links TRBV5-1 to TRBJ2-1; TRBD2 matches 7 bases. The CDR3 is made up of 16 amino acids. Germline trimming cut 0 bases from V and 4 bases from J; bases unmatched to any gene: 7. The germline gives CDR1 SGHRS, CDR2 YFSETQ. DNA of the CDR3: TGCGCCAGCAGCTTGGATTCGGGCGGGGGTTACAATGAGCAGTTCTTC. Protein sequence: CASSLDSGGGYNEQFF.

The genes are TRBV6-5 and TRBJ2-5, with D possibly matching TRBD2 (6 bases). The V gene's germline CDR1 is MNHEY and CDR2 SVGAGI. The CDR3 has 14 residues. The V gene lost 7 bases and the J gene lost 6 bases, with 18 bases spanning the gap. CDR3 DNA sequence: TGTGCCAGCACCTCCCCGGGAGCAGGCAAGACCCAGTACTTC. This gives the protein CASTSPGAGKTQYF.

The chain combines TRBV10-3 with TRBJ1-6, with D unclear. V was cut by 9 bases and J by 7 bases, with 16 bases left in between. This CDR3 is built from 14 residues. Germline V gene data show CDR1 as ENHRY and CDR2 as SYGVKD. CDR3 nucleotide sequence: TGTGCCATATTACAAGGCGCGGGCAATTCACCCCTCCACTTT. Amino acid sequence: CAILQGAGNSPLHF.

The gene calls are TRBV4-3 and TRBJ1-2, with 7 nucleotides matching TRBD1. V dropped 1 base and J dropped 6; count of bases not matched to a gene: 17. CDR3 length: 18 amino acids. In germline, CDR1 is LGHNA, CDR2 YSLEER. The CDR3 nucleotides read TGCGCCAGCAGCCAAGTGGGGCAGGGGGAGATCGTCGATGATGGCTACACCTTC. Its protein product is CASSQVGQGEIVDDGYTF.

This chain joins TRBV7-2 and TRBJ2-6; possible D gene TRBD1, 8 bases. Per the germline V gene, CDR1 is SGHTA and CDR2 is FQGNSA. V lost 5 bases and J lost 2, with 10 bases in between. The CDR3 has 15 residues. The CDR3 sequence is CASSTGGAGANVLTF. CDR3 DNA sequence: TGTGCCAGCAGCACAGGGGGGGCTGGGGCCAACGTCCTGACTTTC.

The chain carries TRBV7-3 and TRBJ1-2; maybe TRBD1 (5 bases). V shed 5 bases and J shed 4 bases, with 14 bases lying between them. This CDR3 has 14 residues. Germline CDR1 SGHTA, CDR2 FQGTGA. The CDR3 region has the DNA TGTGCCAGCAGCCCCGCTTTGGGGGGCTATGGCTACACCTTC. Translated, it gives CASSPALGGYGYTF.

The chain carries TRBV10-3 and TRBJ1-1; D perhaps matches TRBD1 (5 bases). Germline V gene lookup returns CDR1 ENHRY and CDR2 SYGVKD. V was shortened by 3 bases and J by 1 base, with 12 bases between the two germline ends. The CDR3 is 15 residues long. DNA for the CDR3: TGTGCCATCAGTGAAGGCGGGGACCAGAACACTGAAGCTTTCTTT. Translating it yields CAISEGGDQNTEAFF.

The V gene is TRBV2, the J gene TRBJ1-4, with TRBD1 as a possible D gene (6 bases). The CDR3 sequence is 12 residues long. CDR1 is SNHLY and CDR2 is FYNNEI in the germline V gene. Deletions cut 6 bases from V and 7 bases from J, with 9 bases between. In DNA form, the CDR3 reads TGTGCCAGCAGAGACAGGCGTGAAAAACTGTTTTTT. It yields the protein CASRDRREKLFF.

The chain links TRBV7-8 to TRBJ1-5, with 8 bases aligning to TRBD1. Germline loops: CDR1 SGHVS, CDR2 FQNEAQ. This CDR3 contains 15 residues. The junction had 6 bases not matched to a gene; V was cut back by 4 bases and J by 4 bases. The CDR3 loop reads CASSSTGTGNQPQHF. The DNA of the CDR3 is TGTGCCAGCAGCTCCACCGGGACAGGAAATCAGCCCCAGCATTTT.

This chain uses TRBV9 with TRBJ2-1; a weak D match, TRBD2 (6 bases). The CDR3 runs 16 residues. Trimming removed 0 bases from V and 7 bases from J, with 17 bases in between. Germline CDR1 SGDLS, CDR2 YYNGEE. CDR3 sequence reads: CASSVDLAGPRNEQFF. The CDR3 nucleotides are TGTGCCAGCAGCGTAGACCTTGCGGGACCCAGAAATGAGCAGTTCTTC. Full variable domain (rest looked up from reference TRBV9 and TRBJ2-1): DSGVTQTPKHLITATGQRVTLRCSPRSGDLSVYWYQQSLDQGLQFLIQYYNGEERAKGNILERFSAQQFPDLHSELNLSSLELGDSALYFCASSVDLAGPRNEQFFGPGTRLTVL.

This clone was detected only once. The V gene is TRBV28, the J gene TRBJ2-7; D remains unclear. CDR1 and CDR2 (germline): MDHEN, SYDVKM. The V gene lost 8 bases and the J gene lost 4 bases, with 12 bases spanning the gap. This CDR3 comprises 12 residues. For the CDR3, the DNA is TGTGCCAGCGGGCTGGGTCGGTACGAGCAGTACTTC. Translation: CASGLGRYEQYF.

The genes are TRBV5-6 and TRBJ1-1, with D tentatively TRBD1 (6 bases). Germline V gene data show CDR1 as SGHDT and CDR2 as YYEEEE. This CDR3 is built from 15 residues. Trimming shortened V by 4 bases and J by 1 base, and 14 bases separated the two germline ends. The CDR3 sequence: CASSQTLTGNTEAFF. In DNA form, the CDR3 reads TGTGCCAGCAGCCAGACGCTGACAGGGAACACTGAAGCTTTCTTT.

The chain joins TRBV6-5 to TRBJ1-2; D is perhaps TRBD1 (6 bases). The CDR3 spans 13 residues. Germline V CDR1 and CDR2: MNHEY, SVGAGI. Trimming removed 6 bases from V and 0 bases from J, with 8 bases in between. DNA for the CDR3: TGTGCCAGCAGCCCAGGGGCTAACTATGGCTACACCTTC. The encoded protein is CASSPGANYGYTF.

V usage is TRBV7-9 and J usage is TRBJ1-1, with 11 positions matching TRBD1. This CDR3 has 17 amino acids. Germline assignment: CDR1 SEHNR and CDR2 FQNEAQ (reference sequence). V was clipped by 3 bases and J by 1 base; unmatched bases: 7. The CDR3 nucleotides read TGTGCCAGCAGCTTCGACCGGGACAGGGGGTGGAACACTGAAGCTTTCTTT. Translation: CASSFDRDRGWNTEAFF.

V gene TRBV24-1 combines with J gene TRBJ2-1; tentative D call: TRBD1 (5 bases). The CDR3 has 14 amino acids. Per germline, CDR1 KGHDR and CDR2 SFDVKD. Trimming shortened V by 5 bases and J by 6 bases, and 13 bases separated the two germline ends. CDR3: CATSVAGPLNEQFF. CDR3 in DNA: TGTGCCACCAGTGTAGCAGGGCCCCTCAATGAGCAGTTCTTC.

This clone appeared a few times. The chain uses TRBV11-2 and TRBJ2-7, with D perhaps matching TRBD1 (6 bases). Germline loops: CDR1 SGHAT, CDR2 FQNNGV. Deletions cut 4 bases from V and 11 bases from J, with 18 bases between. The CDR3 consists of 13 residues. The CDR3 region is CASSSASTGHKYF. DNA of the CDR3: TGTGCCAGCAGCTCGGCCTCCACAGGGCACAAGTACTTC.

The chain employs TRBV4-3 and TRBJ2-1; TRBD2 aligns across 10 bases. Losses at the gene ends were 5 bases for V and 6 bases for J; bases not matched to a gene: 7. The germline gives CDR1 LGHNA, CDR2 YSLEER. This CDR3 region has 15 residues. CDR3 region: CASSNGLADTNEQFF. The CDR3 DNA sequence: TGCGCCAGCAGCAACGGACTAGCGGATACCAATGAGCAGTTCTTC.

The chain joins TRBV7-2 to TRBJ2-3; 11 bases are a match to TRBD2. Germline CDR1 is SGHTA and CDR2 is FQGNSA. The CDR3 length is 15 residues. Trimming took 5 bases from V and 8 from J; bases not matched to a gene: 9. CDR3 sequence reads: CASSPLAGGVGTQYF. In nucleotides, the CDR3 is TGTGCCAGCAGCCCCCTAGCGGGGGGAGTCGGTACGCAGTATTTT.

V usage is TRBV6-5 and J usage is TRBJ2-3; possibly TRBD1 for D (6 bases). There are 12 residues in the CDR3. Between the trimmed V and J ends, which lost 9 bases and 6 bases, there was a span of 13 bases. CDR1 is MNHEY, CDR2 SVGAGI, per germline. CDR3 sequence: CASSRGPDTQYF. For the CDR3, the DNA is TGTGCCAGTAGCAGGGGTCCTGATACGCAGTATTTT.

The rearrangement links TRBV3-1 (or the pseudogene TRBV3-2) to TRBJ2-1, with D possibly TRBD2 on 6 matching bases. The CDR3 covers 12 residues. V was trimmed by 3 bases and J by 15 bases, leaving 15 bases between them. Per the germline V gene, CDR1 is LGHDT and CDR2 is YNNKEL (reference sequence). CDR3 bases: TGTGCCAGCAGCCAGCCTCGAGGAGGGAGGTTCTTC. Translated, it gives CASSQPRGGRFF.

CDR3 DNA: TGTGCCAGCAGCCAATATTTGCTAGCGGGAACGGAAACAGATACGCAGTATTTT. Translating it yields CASSQYLLAGTETDTQYF. The chain joins TRBV3-1 (or the pseudogene TRBV3-2) to TRBJ2-3; TRBD2 aligns across 9 bases. The CDR3 covers 18 residues. V shed 2 bases, J shed 3 bases, and the junction held 12 bases outside the gene matches. Germline V lookup: CDR1 LGHDT, CDR2 YNNKEL (reference sequence).